The following is a TCR beta chain sequence with its context. The antigen is not known. After removal of 3 bases from V and 2 bases from J, the junction contained 7 bases not matched to a gene. Germline CDR1 reads SNHLY; CDR2 reads FYNNEI. The CDR3 is made up of 17 amino acids. The source of the sample is a study of T cells in Graves' hyperthyroidism and ophthalmopathy. Study observations and caveats: Most thyroid clonotypes with frequency above 0.001 were detected in blood. Classification by a 13 V-J model distinguished ophthalmopathy from stable hyperthyroidism.

What was amplified from RNA transcripts were TCR beta CDR3 regions. With the HTBI primer set, the TCR CDR3 went through a first round of RT-PCR. TCRdb independently ran MiXCR on the multiplex PCR reads; one entry per CDR3 protein. This sample carries about half a million distinct CDR3 sequences, about 24% of them seen once, and the ten largest clones take about 10%. Sequencing was carried out using blood. This TCR was recovered from a woman in her 30s with Graves' ophthalmopathy. The chain links TRBV2 to TRBJ2-7; 13 bases agree with TRBD2. The CDR3 protein is CASSDTTSGGAPYEQYF. The CDR3 region has the DNA TGTGCCAGCAGTGATACAACTAGCGGGGGGGCTCCCTACGAGCAGTACTTC.